A single sample is the source of the 18 T cell receptor beta chains below, sequenced in a study of blood T cell repertoires in COVID-19. TCRdb keeps only in-frame clones here, not all; method: immunoSEQ multiplex PCR. The sample includes about 300,000 clones, about nine tenths of them seen just once. The source material was peripheral blood. These receptors were taken from a woman in her 30s with COVID-19, enrolled during active disease.

The chain joins TRBV11-2 to TRBJ1-6, with TRBD1 matching 9 bases. The CDR3 has 16 residues. Germline assignment: CDR1 SGHAT and CDR2 FQNNGV. V shed 5 bases and J 9 bases; nucleotides not matched to a gene: 11. CDR3 in DNA: TGTGCCAGCAGCCCTCTACCGGGACAGGGAGGTTCACCCCTCCACTTT. Protein product: CASSPLPGQGGSPLHF.

The V call is TRBV5-1, the J call TRBJ2-5, with 8 nucleotides matching TRBD1. This CDR3 has 15 amino acids. The V gene end was trimmed by 0 bases and the J gene end by 4 bases; junction bases not matched to a gene: 5. The V gene's germline CDR1 is SGHRS and CDR2 YFSETQ. CDR3 protein: CASSLVPTGGETQYF. The CDR3 coding sequence is TGCGCCAGCAGCTTGGTTCCCACAGGGGGAGAGACCCAGTACTTC.

The chain recombines TRBV20-1 with TRBJ1-2; no definite D call. The germline V gene encodes CDR1 DFQATT and CDR2 SNEGSKA (reference sequence). The CDR3 is 10 amino acids. Trimming removed 2 bases from V and 7 bases from J, with 5 bases in between. DNA for the CDR3: TGCAGTGCTAGACAGATTGGCTACACCTTC. Its translation: CSARQIGYTF.

In its sample, this clone was seen a few times. The J gene is TRBJ2-1, the V gene TRBV30, with D possibly being TRBD2 (5 bases). Trimming removed 1 base from V and 11 bases from J, with 12 bases in between. The CDR3 runs 12 residues. Germline CDR1 reads GTSNPN; CDR2 reads SVGIG (reference sequence). CDR3 loop: CAWSGGPEKQFF. The CDR3 bases are TGTGCCTGGAGTGGAGGGCCAGAGAAGCAGTTCTTC.

The CDR3 DNA reads as TGTGCCAGCAGCTTCAGGTTGGGCACTGAAGCTTTCTTT. This translates into CASSFRLGTEAFF. The chain couples TRBV11-2 to TRBJ1-1; D not certain. This CDR3 has 13 residues. Trimming shortened V by 3 bases and J by 4 bases, and 9 bases separated the two germline ends. The germline gives CDR1 SGHAT, CDR2 FQNNGV.

The J gene is TRBJ2-1, the V gene TRBV5-4, with a possible D match to TRBD2 (7 bases). Germline-derived CDR1 and CDR2 are SGHNT and YYREEE (reference sequence). The CDR3 is made up of 13 amino acids. The V end lost 7 bases, the J end lost 6 bases, and 14 bases lay between the germline ends. The DNA for the CDR3 is TGTGCCAGCGGAAGGGGGGGAAGCAATGAGCAGTTCTTC. Translated: CASGRGGSNEQFF. Complete variable domain (other parts from reference TRBV5-4 and TRBJ2-1): ETGVTQSPTHLIKTRGQQVTLRCSSQSGHNTVSWYQQALGQGPQFIFQYYREEENGRGNFPPRFSGLQFPNYSSELNVNALELDDSALYLCASGRGGSNEQFFGPGTRLTVL.

V usage is TRBV7-3 and J usage is TRBJ2-6, with D tentatively TRBD2 (7 bases). V was trimmed by 5 bases and J by 4 bases, leaving 15 bases between them. CDR3 length equals 16 residues. CDR1 is SGHTA, CDR2 FQGTGA, per germline. CDR3 amino acids: CASSPEGGAGANVLTF. DNA for the CDR3: TGTGCCAGCAGCCCCGAGGGGGGGGCCGGGGCCAACGTCCTGACTTTC. The full variable domain, its missing parts supplied by reference TRBV7-3 and TRBJ2-6, is GAGVSQTPSNKVTEKGKYVELRCDPISGHTALYWYRQSLGQGPEFLIYFQGTGAADDSGLPNDRFFAVRPEGSVSTLKIQRTERGDSAVYLCASSPEGGAGANVLTFGAGSRLTVL.

The sample holds one count of this clone. The J gene is TRBJ2-7, the V gene TRBV27, with 16 bases that match TRBD2. Germline V lookup: CDR1 MNHEY, CDR2 SMNVEV (reference sequence). The CDR3 has 16 amino acids. The junction had 8 bases not matched to a gene; V was cut back by 5 bases and J by 7 bases. The CDR3 bases are TGTGCCAGCAGTCCCGGGACTAGCGGGAGGGCCCGAGAGCAGTACTTC. Encoded protein: CASSPGTSGRAREQYF.

This clone was counted only a few times. This sequence joins TRBV6-4 and TRBJ2-3; 8 bases fit TRBD2. Germline lookup yields CDR1 MRHNA and CDR2 SNTAGT. CDR3 length: 15 residues. V was clipped by 3 bases and J by 4 bases; unmatched bases: 6. The CDR3 DNA is TGTGCCAGCAGTGAAGATAGCGGGACGGCAGATACGCAGTATTTT. Amino acids: CASSEDSGTADTQYF.

The J gene is TRBJ2-3, the V gene TRBV9, with 11 positions matching TRBD2. Germline assignment: CDR1 SGDLS and CDR2 YYNGEE. With V trimmed by 3 bases and J by 2 bases, 5 bases remained unmatched. This CDR3 is built from 16 residues. The CDR3 spells CASSAGTSGLTDTQYF. CDR3 nucleotides: TGTGCCAGCAGCGCTGGGACTAGCGGACTCACAGATACGCAGTATTTT.

The V call is TRBV19, the J call TRBJ1-1, with 7 bases aligning to TRBD1. The CDR3 extends over 14 amino acids. The germline V gene encodes CDR1 LNHDA and CDR2 SQIVND (reference sequence). V trimming: 5 bases; J trimming: 2 bases; junction bases outside the gene matches: 5. CDR3 bases: TGTGCCAGTAGTCGTACAGGGGCAAACACTGAAGCTTTCTTT. Translated: CASSRTGANTEAFF. The complete variable domain, with remaining parts taken from reference TRBV19 and TRBJ1-1, reads DGGITQSPKYLFRKEGQNVTLSCEQNLNHDAMYWYRQDPGQGLRLIYYSQIVNDFQKGDIAEGYSVSREKKESFPLTVTSAQKNPTAFYLCASSRTGANTEAFFGQGTRLTVV.

J is TRBJ2-7 and V is TRBV21-1; the tabulated D call, TRBD1, remains unverified against the DNA. TRBV21-1 is deemed a pseudogene. There are 13 residues in the CDR3. CDR3 in DNA: TGTGCCAGAGTCCGGGACAGGGGAGACGAGCAGTACTTC. It specifies CARVRDRGDEQYF.

This clone has just one count. The V call is TRBV18, the J call TRBJ1-5; no definite D call. The CDR3 covers 12 residues. The germline V and J ends were trimmed by 0 bases and 9 bases, with 6 bases remaining between them. Germline loops: CDR1 KGHSH, CDR2 LQKENI. CDR3 coding DNA: TGTGCCAGCTCACCACCAACGGGGCCCCAGCATTTT. This codes for CASSPPTGPQHF.

The chain employs TRBV9 and TRBJ2-7, with D unresolved. The CDR3 is made up of 15 amino acids. Looked up from germline, CDR1 is SGDLS and CDR2 is YYNGEE. Between the trimmed V and J ends, which lost 1 base and 4 bases, there was a span of 15 bases. Here the CDR3 reads CASSVSSFATYEQYF. The CDR3 region has the DNA TGTGCCAGCAGCGTATCCTCGTTTGCAACTTACGAGCAGTACTTC.

This clone was observed a single time. The rearrangement uses TRBV18 and TRBJ1-2; D is unclear. Germline V CDR1 and CDR2: KGHSH, LQKENI. CDR3 size: 13 residues. Trimming left V 4 bases short and J 3 bases short, with 9 bases between. The CDR3 sequence: CASSLNRDYGYTF. For the CDR3, the DNA is TGTGCCAGCTCACTCAACCGGGACTATGGCTACACCTTC. The whole variable domain, filled in from reference TRBV18 and TRBJ1-2, reads NAGVMQNPRHLVRRRGQEARLRCSPMKGHSHVYWYRQLPEEGLKFMVYLQKENIIDESGMPKERFSAEFPKEGPSILRIQQVVRGDSAAYFCASSLNRDYGYTFGSGTRLTVV.

This clone was seen once. The chain uses TRBV19 and TRBJ1-1; D might be TRBD1 (6 bases). Trimming removed 6 bases at V and 1 base at J, with 9 bases between. This CDR3 contains 13 residues. The germline V gene has CDR1 LNHDA and CDR2 SQIVND (reference sequence). The CDR3 region has the DNA TGTGCCAGTAGGCCGACAGGGAACACTGAAGCTTTCTTT. It translates to CASRPTGNTEAFF.

The chain employs TRBV4-2 and TRBJ2-2, with D possibly TRBD1 on 6 matching bases. With 1 base removed from V and 7 bases from J, the gap between germline ends came to 16 bases. Germline lookup yields CDR1 LGHNA and CDR2 YNFKEQ. The CDR3 extends over 16 amino acids. CDR3 region: CASSQALNRVRGELFF. In nucleotides, the CDR3 is TGTGCCAGCAGCCAAGCCCTGAACAGGGTACGCGGGGAGCTGTTTTTT.

The rearrangement uses TRBV10-2 and TRBJ2-7; a weak D match, TRBD2 (6 bases). Germline V gives CDR1 WSHSY, CDR2 SAAADI. This CDR3 is built from 14 residues. The V and J ends lost 6 bases and 0 bases respectively, with 12 bases between them. The CDR3 protein is CASRASASSYEQYF. The CDR3 bases are TGCGCCAGCAGGGCTAGCGCTAGCTCCTACGAGCAGTACTTC.